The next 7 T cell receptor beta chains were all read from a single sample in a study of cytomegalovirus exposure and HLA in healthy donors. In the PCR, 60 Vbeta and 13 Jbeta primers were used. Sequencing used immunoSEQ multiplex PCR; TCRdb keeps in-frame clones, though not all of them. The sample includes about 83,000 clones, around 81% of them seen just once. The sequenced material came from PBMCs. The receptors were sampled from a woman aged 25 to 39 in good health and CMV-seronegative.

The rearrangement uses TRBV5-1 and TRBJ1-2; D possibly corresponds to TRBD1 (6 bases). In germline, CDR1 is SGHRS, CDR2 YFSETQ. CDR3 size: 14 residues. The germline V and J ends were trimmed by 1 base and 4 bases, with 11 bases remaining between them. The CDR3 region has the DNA TGCGCCAGCAGCTTGAGCCAGGGGCCCTATGGCTACACCTTC. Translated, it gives CASSLSQGPYGYTF. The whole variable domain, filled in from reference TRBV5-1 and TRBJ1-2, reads KAGVTQTPRYLIKTRGQQVTLSCSPISGHRSVSWYQQTPGQGLQFLFEYFSETQRNKGNFPGRFSGRQFSNSRSEMNVSTLELGDSALYLCASSLSQGPYGYTFGSGTRLTVV.

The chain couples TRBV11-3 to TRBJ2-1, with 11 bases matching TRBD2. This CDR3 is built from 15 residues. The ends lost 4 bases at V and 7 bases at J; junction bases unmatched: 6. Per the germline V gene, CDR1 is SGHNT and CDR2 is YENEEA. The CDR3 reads CASSSRLAGSNEQFF. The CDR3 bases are TGTGCCAGCAGCTCCAGACTAGCGGGAAGTAATGAGCAGTTCTTC.

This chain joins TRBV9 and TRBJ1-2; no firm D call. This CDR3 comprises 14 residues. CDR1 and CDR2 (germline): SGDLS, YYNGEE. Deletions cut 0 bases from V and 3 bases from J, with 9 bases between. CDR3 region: CASSVAQVDYGYTF. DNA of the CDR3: TGTGCCAGCAGCGTAGCGCAGGTGGACTATGGCTACACCTTC. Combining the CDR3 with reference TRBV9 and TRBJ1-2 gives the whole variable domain DSGVTQTPKHLITATGQRVTLRCSPRSGDLSVYWYQQSLDQGLQFLIQYYNGEERAKGNILERFSAQQFPDLHSELNLSSLELGDSALYFCASSVAQVDYGYTFGSGTRLTVV.

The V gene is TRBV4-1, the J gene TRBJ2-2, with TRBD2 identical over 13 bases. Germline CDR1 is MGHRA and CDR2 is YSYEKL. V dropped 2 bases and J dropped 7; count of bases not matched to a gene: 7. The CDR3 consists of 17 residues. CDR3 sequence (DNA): TGCGCCAGCAGCCAACCCACTAGCGGGAGGGCGGGCGGGGAGCTGTTTTTT. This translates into CASSQPTSGRAGGELFF.

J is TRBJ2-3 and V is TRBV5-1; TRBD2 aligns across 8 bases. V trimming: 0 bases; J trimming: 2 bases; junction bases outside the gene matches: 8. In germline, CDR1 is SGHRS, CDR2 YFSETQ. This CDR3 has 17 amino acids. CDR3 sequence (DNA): TGCGCCAGCAGCTTGGGATTAGCGGGGCGACACACAGATACGCAGTATTTT. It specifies CASSLGLAGRHTDTQYF.

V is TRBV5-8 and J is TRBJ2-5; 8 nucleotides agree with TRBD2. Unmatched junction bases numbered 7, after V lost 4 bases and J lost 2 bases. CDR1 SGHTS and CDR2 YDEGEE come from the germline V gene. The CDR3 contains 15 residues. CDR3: CASSKGTREQETQYF. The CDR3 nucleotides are TGTGCCAGCAGCAAGGGGACTAGGGAACAAGAGACCCAGTACTTC. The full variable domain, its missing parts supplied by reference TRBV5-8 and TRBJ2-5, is EAGVTQSPTHLIKTRGQQATLRCSPISGHTSVYWYQQALGLGLQFLLWYDEGEERNRGNFPPRFSGRQFPNYSSELNVNALELEDSALYLCASSKGTREQETQYFGPGTRLLVL.

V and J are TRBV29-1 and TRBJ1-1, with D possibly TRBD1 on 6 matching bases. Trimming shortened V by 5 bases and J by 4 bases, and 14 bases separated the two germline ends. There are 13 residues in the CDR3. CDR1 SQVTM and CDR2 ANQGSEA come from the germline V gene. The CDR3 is CSVSQGGTTEAFF. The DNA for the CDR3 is TGCAGCGTTTCACAGGGCGGTACCACTGAAGCTTTCTTT.